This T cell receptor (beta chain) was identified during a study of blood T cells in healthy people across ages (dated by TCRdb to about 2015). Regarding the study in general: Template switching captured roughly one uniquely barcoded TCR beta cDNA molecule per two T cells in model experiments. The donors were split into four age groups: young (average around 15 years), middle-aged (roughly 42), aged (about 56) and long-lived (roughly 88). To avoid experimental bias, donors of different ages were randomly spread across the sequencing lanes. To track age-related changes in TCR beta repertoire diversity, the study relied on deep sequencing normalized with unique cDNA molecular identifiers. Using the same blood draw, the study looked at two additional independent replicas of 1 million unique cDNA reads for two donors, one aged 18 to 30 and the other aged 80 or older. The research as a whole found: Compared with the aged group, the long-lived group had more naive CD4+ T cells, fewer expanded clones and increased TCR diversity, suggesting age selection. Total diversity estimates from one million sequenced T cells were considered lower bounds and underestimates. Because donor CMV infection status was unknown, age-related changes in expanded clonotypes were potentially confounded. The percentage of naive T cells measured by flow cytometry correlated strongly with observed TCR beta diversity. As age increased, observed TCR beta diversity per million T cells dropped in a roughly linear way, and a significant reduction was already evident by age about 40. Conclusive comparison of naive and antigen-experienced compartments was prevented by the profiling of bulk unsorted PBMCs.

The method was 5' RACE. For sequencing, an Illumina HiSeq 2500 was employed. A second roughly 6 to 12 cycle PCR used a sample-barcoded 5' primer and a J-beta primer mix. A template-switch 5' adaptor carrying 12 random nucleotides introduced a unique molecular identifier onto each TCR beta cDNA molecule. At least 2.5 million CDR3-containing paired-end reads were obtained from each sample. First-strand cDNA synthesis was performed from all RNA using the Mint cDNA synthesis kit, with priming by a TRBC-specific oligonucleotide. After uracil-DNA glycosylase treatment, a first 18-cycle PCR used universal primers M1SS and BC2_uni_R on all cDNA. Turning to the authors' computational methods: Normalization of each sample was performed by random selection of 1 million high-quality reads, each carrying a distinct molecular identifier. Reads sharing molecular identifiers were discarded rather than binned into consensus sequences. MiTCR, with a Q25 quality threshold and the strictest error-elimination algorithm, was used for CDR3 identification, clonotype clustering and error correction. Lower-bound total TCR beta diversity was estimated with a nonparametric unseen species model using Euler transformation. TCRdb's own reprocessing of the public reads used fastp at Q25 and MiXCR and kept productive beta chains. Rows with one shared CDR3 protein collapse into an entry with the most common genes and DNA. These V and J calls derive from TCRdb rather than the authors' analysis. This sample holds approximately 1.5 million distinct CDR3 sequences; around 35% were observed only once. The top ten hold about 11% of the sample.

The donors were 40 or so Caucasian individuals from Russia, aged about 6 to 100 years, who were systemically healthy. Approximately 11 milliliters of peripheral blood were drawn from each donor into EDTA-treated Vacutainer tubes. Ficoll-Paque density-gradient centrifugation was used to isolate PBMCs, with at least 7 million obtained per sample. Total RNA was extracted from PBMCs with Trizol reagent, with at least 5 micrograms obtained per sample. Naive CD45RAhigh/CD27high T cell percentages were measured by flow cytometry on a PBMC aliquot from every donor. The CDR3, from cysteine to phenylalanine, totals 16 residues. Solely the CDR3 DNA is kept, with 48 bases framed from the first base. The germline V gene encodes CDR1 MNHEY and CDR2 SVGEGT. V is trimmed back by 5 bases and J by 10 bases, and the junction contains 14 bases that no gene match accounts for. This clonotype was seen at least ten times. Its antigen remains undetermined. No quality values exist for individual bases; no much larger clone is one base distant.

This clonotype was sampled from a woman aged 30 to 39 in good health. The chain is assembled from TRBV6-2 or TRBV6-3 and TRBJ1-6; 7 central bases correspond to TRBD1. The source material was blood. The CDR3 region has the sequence CASSPIPTGNGSPLHF. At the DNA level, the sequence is TGTGCCAGCAGTCCGATACCGACAGGGAATGGATCACCCCTCCACTTT.